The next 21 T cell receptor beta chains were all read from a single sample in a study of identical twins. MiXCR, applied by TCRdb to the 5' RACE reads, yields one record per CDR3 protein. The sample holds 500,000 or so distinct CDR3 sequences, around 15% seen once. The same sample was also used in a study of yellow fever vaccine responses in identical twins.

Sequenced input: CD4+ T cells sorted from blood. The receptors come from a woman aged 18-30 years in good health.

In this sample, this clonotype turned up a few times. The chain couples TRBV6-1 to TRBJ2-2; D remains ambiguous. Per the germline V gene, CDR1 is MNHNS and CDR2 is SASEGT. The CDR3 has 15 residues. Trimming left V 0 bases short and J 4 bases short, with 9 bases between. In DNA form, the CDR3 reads TGTGCCAGCAGTGAAGCCCCCCGACCCACCGGGGAGCTGTTTTTT. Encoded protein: CASSEAPRPTGELFF.

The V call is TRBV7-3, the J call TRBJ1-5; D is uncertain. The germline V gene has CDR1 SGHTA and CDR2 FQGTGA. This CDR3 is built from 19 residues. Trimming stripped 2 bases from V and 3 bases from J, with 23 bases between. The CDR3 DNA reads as TGTGCCAGCAGCTTATATTCTCCTGCCACCCAGGACGTCAATCAGCCCCAGCATTTT. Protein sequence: CASSLYSPATQDVNQPQHF.

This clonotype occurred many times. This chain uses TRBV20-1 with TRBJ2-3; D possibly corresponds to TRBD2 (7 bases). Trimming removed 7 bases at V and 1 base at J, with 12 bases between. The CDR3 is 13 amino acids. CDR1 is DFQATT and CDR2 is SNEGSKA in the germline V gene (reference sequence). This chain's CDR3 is CSEQGRGTDTQYF. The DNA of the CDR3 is TGCAGTGAGCAGGGGAGGGGCACAGATACGCAGTATTTT.

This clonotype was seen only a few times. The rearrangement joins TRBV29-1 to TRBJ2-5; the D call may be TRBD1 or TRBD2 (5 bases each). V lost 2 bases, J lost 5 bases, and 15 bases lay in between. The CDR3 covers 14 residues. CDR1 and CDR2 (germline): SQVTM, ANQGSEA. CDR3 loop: CSVESGSLQETQYF. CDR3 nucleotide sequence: TGCAGCGTTGAATCAGGGAGTCTCCAGGAGACCCAGTACTTC.

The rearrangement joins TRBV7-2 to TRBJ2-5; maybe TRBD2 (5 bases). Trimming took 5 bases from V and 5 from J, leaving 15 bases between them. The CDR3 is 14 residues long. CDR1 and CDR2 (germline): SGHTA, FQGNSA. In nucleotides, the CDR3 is TGTGCCAGCAGCCCCCGGTTGGAGGTGGAGACCCAGTACTTC. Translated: CASSPRLEVETQYF. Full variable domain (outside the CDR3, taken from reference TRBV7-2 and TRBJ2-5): GAGVSQSPSNKVTEKGKDVELRCDPISGHTALYWYRQSLGQGLEFLIYFQGNSAPDKSGLPSDRFSAERTGGSVSTLTIQRTQQEDSAVYLCASSPRLEVETQYFGPGTRLLVL.

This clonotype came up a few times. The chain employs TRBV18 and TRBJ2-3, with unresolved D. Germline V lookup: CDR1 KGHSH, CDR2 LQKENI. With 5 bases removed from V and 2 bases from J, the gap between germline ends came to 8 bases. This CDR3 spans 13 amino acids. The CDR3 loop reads CASSITVTDTQYF. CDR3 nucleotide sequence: TGTGCCAGCTCAATCACCGTCACAGATACGCAGTATTTT. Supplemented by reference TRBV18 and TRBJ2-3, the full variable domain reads NAGVMQNPRHLVRRRGQEARLRCSPMKGHSHVYWYRQLPEEGLKFMVYLQKENIIDESGMPKERFSAEFPKEGPSILRIQQVVRGDSAAYFCASSITVTDTQYFGPGTRLTVL.

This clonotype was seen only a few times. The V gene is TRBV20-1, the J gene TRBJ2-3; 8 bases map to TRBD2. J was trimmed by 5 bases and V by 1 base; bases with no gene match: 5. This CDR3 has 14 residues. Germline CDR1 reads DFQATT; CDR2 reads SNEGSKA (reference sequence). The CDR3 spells CSARVSGGGDTQYF. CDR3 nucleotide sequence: TGCAGTGCTAGAGTGTCCGGGGGGGGAGATACGCAGTATTTT.

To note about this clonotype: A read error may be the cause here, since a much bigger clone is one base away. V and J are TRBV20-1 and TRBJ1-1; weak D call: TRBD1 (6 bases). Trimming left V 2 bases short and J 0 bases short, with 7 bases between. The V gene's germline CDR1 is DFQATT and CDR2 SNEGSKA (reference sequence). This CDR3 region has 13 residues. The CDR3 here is CSARRGVNTEAFF. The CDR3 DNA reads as TGCAGTGCTAGAAGGGGGGTGAACACTGAAGCTTTCTTT.

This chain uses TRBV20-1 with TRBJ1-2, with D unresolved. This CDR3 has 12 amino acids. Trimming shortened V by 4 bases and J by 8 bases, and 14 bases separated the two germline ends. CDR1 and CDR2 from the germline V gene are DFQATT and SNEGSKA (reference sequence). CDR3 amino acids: CSAKAGSLGYTF. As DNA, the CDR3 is TGCAGTGCTAAAGCCGGGTCCTTGGGCTACACCTTC.

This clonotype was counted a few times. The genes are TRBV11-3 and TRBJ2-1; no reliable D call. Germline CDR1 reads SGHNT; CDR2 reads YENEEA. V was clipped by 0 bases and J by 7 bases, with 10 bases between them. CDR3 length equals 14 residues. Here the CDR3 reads CASSLDMTSNEQFF. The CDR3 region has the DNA TGTGCCAGCAGCTTAGATATGACTTCGAATGAGCAGTTCTTC.

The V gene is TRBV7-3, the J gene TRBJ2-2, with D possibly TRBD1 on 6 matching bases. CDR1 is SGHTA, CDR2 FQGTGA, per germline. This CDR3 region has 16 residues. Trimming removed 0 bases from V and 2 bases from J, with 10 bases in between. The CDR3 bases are TGTGCCAGCAGCTTAACCAGGGGTCCTAACACCGGGGAGCTGTTTTTT. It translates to CASSLTRGPNTGELFF.

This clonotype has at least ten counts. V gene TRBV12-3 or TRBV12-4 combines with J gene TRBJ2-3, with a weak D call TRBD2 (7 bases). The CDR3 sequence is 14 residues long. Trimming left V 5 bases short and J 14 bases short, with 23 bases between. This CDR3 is CASSPAWRGGKLYF. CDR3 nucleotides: TGTGCCAGCAGTCCTGCATGGAGGGGGGGAAAGTTGTATTTT.

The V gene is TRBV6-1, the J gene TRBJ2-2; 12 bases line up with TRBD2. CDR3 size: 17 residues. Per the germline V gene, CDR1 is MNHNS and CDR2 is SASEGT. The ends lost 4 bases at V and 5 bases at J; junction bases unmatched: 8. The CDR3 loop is CASSGGGLAGGTGELFF. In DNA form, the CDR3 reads TGTGCCAGCAGTGGGGGGGGACTAGCGGGTGGAACCGGGGAGCTGTTTTTT.

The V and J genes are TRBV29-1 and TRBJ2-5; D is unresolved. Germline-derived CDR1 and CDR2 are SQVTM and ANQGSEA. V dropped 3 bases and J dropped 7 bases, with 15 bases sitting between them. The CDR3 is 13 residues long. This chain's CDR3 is CSVDTSRFGTQYF. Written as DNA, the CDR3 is TGCAGCGTTGATACGTCGAGGTTCGGGACCCAGTACTTC. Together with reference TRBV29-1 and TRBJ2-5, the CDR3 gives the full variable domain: SAVISQKPSRDICQRGTSLTIQCQVDSQVTMMFWYRQQPGQSLTLIATANQGSEATYESGFVIDKFPISRPNLTFSTLTVSNMSPEDSSIYLCSVDTSRFGTQYFGPGTRLLVL.

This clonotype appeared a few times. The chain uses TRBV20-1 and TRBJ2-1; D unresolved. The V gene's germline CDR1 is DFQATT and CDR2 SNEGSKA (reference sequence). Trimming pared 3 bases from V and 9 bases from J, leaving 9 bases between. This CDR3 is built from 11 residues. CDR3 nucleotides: TGCAGTGCTAGTAATGGCCCTGAGCAGTTCTTC. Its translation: CSASNGPEQFF.

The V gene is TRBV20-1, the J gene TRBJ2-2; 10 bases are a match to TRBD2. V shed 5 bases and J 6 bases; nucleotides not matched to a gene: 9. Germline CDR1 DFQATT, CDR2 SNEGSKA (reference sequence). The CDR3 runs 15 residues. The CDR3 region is CSAGTLAGAAGELFF. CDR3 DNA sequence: TGCAGTGCTGGAACGCTAGCGGGAGCGGCCGGGGAGCTGTTTTTT.

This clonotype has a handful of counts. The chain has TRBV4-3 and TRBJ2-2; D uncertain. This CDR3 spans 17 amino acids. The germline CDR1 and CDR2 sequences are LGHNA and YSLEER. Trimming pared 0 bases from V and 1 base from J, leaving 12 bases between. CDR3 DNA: TGCGCCAGCAGCCAAGAGGGTTCAGCTAGGAACACCGGGGAGCTGTTTTTT. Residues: CASSQEGSARNTGELFF.

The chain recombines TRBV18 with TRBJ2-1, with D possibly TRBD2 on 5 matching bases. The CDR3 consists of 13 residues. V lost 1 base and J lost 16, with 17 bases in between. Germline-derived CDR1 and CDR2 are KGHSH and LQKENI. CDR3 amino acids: CASSPRETTPLFF. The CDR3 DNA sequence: TGTGCCAGCTCACCACGAGAGACTACCCCCCTATTCTTC.

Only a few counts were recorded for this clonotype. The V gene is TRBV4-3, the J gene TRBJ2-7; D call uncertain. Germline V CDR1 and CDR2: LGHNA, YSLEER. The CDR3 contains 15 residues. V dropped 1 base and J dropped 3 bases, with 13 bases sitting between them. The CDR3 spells CASSQGFGLGYEQYF. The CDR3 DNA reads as TGCGCCAGCAGCCAAGGGTTCGGTCTCGGCTACGAGCAGTACTTC.

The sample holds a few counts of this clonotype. The CDR3 DNA reads TGTGCTAGTGGTCAGAATAGCAATCAGCCCCAGCATTTT. Its protein is CASGQNSNQPQHF. The V gene is TRBV12-5, the J gene TRBJ1-5; D gene uncertain. CDR1 LGHNT and CDR2 FRNRAP come from the germline V gene. Trimming cost V 5 bases and J 0 bases, with 5 bases left between them. The CDR3 sequence is 13 residues long.

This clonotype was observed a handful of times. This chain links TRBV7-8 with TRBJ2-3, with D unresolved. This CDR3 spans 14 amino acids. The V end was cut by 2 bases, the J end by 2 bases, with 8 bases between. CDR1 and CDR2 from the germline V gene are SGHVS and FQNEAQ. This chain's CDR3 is CASSLRGTTDTQYF. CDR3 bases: TGTGCCAGCAGCTTACGTGGAACCACAGATACGCAGTATTTT.